Below, 25 T cell receptor beta chains from the same sample are listed, as sequenced in a study of graft-versus-host responses after intestinal transplantation. Processing of graft tissue released intraepithelial and lamina propria lymphocytes. Some clones are missing from TCRdb's copy, which holds only in-frame ones; the method was immunoSEQ multiplex PCR. There are approximately 16,000 clones in the sample; 70% to 85% occur only once, and just over 5.5% lies in the top ten. Sequenced here: ileum tissue, sampled 17 days after transplant. Every receptor here comes from a human patient who received an intestinal transplant, so some T cells may come from the graft donor.

The CDR3 DNA reads as TGTGCCAGCAGTGGTCTTCGGCCTCCCGGGGAGCTGTTTTTT. It codes for CASSGLRPPGELFF. This chain connects TRBV28 to TRBJ2-2; D not certain. Trimming cost V 5 bases and J 6 bases, with 13 bases left between them. Germline loops: CDR1 MDHEN, CDR2 SYDVKM. This CDR3 contains 14 residues.

The V call is TRBV18, the J call TRBJ1-3, with a weak D call TRBD1 (5 bases). V dropped 3 bases and J dropped 1 base, with 10 bases sitting between them. This CDR3 contains 15 residues. Germline-derived CDR1 and CDR2 are KGHSH and LQKENI. The CDR3 DNA reads TGTGCCAGCTCACCCGCCGAGGGGTCTGGAAACACCATATATTTT. The encoded protein is CASSPAEGSGNTIYF.

The rearrangement uses TRBV5-6 and TRBJ2-2; a weak D match, TRBD1 (5 bases). Germline V gene lookup returns CDR1 SGHDT and CDR2 YYEEEE. The CDR3 runs 15 residues. V gave up 0 bases and J gave up 3 bases, with 9 bases separating them. DNA for the CDR3: TGTGCCAGCAGCTTGGAGGGGCTGTACACCGGGGAGCTGTTTTTT. It encodes CASSLEGLYTGELFF.

The chain uses TRBV19 and TRBJ2-1; tentative D call: TRBD1 (6 bases). The germline CDR1 and CDR2 sequences are LNHDA and SQIVND (reference sequence). This CDR3 is 12 amino acids long. V lost 1 base, J lost 15 bases, and 13 bases lay in between. CDR3 sequence: CASSIVGGLGFF. The CDR3 DNA reads as TGTGCCAGTAGTATAGTTGGGGGCTTAGGGTTCTTC.

The V call is TRBV27, the J call TRBJ1-1; D uncertain. V was clipped by 5 bases and J by 1 base, with 14 bases between them. The length of the CDR3 is 15 residues. Per the germline V gene, CDR1 is MNHEY and CDR2 is SMNVEV (reference sequence). The CDR3 protein is CASSAYGAWNTEAFF. CDR3 sequence (DNA): TGTGCCAGCAGTGCCTACGGTGCGTGGAACACTGAAGCTTTCTTT.

This clone showed up just a few times. The chain carries TRBV30 and TRBJ1-2; 8 nucleotides align to TRBD1. The V segment lost 3 bases and the J segment 6 bases; nucleotides outside the gene matches: 3. The CDR3 is made up of 12 amino acids. Germline CDR1 reads GTSNPN; CDR2 reads SVGIG (reference sequence). CDR3 DNA sequence: TGTGCCTGGAGCGACAGGGGAGATGGCTACACCTTC. This sequence encodes CAWSDRGDGYTF. The variable domain in full, with the rest retrieved from reference TRBV30 and TRBJ1-2, is SQTIHQWPATLVQPVGSPLSLECTVEGTSNPNLYWYRQAAGRGLQLLFYSVGIGQISSEVPQNLSASRPQDRQFILSSKKLLLSDSGFYLCAWSDRGDGYTFGSGTRLTVV.

This chain joins TRBV5-4 and TRBJ2-1, with a weak D call TRBD2 (6 bases). The CDR3 has 16 amino acids. Trimming pared 1 base from V and 9 bases from J, leaving 20 bases between. CDR1 is SGHNT and CDR2 is YYREEE in the germline V gene (reference sequence). As DNA, the CDR3 is TGTGCCAGCAGCTTGAAGGGGATAGGAGGGTTGGCTGAGCAGTTCTTC. Translation: CASSLKGIGGLAEQFF.

This rearrangement joins TRBV6-1 to TRBJ2-2; a weak D match, TRBD2 (6 bases). V was pared by 8 bases and J by 0 bases, with 13 bases between. There are 15 residues in the CDR3. Germline assignment: CDR1 MNHNS and CDR2 SASEGT. For the CDR3, the DNA is TGTGCCAGCCCCCGCGGGACTGCGAACACCGGGGAGCTGTTTTTT. Amino acids: CASPRGTANTGELFF.

Notes on this clone: Other DNA sequences in the sample encode the same CDR3. This rearrangement joins TRBV28 to TRBJ2-1; either TRBD1 or TRBD2 may fit D (6 bases each). CDR1 is MDHEN and CDR2 is SYDVKM in the germline V gene. Trimming stripped 3 bases from V and 7 bases from J, with 13 bases between. CDR3 length: 14 residues. CDR3 amino acids: CASSFGGAGNEQFF. CDR3 sequence (DNA): TGTGCCAGCAGTTTCGGGGGCGCCGGGAATGAGCAGTTCTTC.

The chain has TRBV16 and TRBJ1-5; tentative D call: TRBD1 (5 bases). Germline lookup yields CDR1 KGHSY and CDR2 FQNENV. Deletions cut 5 bases from V and 1 base from J, with 12 bases between. The CDR3 covers 15 residues. The CDR3 DNA follows: TGTGCCAGCAGCTTCAGGGTAATAAGCAATCAGCCCCAGCATTTT. It yields the protein CASSFRVISNQPQHF.

The chain's CDR3 is CASSLLDRPSGTDTQYF. CDR3 DNA sequence: TGTGCCAGCAGCTTACTCGACAGGCCGTCCGGCACAGATACGCAGTATTTT. J is TRBJ2-3 and V is TRBV13; a possible D gene is TRBD1 (6 bases). The CDR3 extends over 17 amino acids. Between the trimmed V and J ends, which lost 2 bases and 1 base, there was a span of 16 bases. Germline CDR1 PRHDT, CDR2 FYEKMQ (reference sequence).

The chain has TRBV28 and TRBJ2-7, with 8 bases matching TRBD2. Trimming cost V 7 bases and J 5 bases; bases outside gene matches: 16. CDR3 length: 16 amino acids. Germline CDR1 reads MDHEN; CDR2 reads SYDVKM. CDR3 DNA: TGTGCCAGCACCCCTTTGCTAGCGGGTGCCTTGGACGAGCAGTACTTC. Its translation: CASTPLLAGALDEQYF.

The J gene is TRBJ1-5, the V gene TRBV7-3; D is unclear. The CDR3 contains 17 residues. CDR1 and CDR2 (germline): SGHTA, FQGTGA. V lost 1 base to trimming and J lost 0 bases, with 13 bases between them. In DNA form, the CDR3 reads TGTGCCAGCAGCTTAAACGTAACAGCTTATAGCAATCAGCCCCAGCATTTT. Residues: CASSLNVTAYSNQPQHF.

The chain couples TRBV5-4 to TRBJ2-3, with D hard to call. Germline lookup yields CDR1 SGHNT and CDR2 YYREEE (reference sequence). The V and J ends lost 0 bases and 0 bases respectively, with 8 bases between them. The CDR3 sequence is 15 residues long. CDR3 bases: TGTGCCAGCAGCTTGGGGGAATCGAGCACAGATACGCAGTATTTT. Translation gives CASSLGESSTDTQYF.

The rearrangement joins TRBV28 to TRBJ2-7; D is unresolved. Germline CDR1 reads MDHEN; CDR2 reads SYDVKM. Trimming pared 3 bases from V and 6 bases from J, leaving 12 bases between. The CDR3 is 13 amino acids. The CDR3, as DNA: TGTGCCAGCAGTTTCACTGGATTGCGCGAGCAGTACTTC. Translation gives CASSFTGLREQYF.

The table lists this clone with a count of one. This chain joins TRBV18 and TRBJ2-7; D may be TRBD2 (5 bases). This CDR3 comprises 14 residues. CDR1 KGHSH and CDR2 LQKENI come from the germline V gene. The V gene lost 4 bases and the J gene lost 6 bases, with 16 bases spanning the gap. The CDR3 region has the DNA TGTGCCAGCTCACTATGGCAGGTTGGGAGCGAGCAGTACTTC. Translating it yields CASSLWQVGSEQYF.

The genes are TRBV28 and TRBJ2-7, with a weak D call TRBD2 (6 bases). CDR1 is MDHEN, CDR2 SYDVKM, per germline. This CDR3 region has 11 residues. Trimming left V 8 bases short and J 3 bases short, with 8 bases between. CDR3 loop: CASHGGYEQYF. The CDR3 DNA reads as TGTGCCAGCCACGGGGGCTACGAGCAGTACTTC.

The V and J genes are TRBV30 and TRBJ2-7, with TRBD2 matching 7 bases. The trim removed 1 base at V and 6 bases at J, leaving 6 bases unmatched. There are 13 residues in the CDR3. Germline V gene sequence: CDR1 GTSNPN, CDR2 SVGIG (reference sequence). The CDR3 DNA sequence: TGTGCCTGGAGTGATCGACTAGCTAGCGAGCAGTACTTC. Encoded protein: CAWSDRLASEQYF. Filled out from reference TRBV30 and TRBJ2-7, the complete variable domain reads SQTIHQWPATLVQPVGSPLSLECTVEGTSNPNLYWYRQAAGRGLQLLFYSVGIGQISSEVPQNLSASRPQDRQFILSSKKLLLSDSGFYLCAWSDRLASEQYFGPGTRLTVT.

The chain employs TRBV6-1 and TRBJ2-5, with a possible D match to TRBD1 (6 bases). Looked up from germline, CDR1 is MNHNS and CDR2 is SASEGT. This CDR3 spans 14 amino acids. The ends were cut back, 5 bases at V and 3 bases at J, with 13 bases in the middle. The CDR3 region has the DNA TGTGCCAGCAGTACGCAGGGGTTGAAAGAGACCCAGTACTTC. Protein sequence: CASSTQGLKETQYF.

In DNA, the CDR3 is TGTGCCAGCAGCTTCGGACTAGCGGGAGTGGGGGCCGAGCAGTTCTTC. It yields the protein CASSFGLAGVGAEQFF. The chain employs TRBV9 and TRBJ2-1; 13 bases agree with TRBD2. The trim removed 4 bases at V and 10 bases at J, leaving 11 bases unmatched. Germline V gene sequence: CDR1 SGDLS, CDR2 YYNGEE. This CDR3 region has 16 residues.

About this clone itself: Different DNA sequences within this sample yield the same CDR3. This chain links TRBV11-2 with TRBJ1-1, with D perhaps matching TRBD1 (5 bases). Trimming stripped 1 base from V and 11 bases from J, with 11 bases between. The CDR3 covers 12 residues. Germline CDR1 and CDR2: SGHAT and FQNNGV. CDR3 sequence (DNA): TGTGCCAGCAGCTTAGCGGGGGGTGAGGCTTTCTTT. Translation: CASSLAGGEAFF.

V gene TRBV6-6 combines with J gene TRBJ2-1; TRBD2 aligns across 8 bases. The CDR3 covers 16 residues. The germline gives CDR1 MNHNY, CDR2 SVGAGI (reference sequence). The trim removed 0 bases at V and 8 bases at J, leaving 9 bases unmatched. The CDR3 here is CASSYSLTGGPYEQFF. As DNA, the CDR3 is TGTGCCAGCAGTTACTCCCTAACGGGAGGGCCTTATGAGCAGTTCTTC.

The J gene is TRBJ2-2, the V gene TRBV9; D unresolved. CDR3 length: 14 residues. Germline V gene lookup returns CDR1 SGDLS and CDR2 YYNGEE. The V end lost 0 bases, the J end lost 5 bases, and 8 bases lay between the germline ends. The CDR3 region is CASSVASVTGELFF. As DNA, the CDR3 is TGTGCCAGCAGCGTAGCGAGCGTAACCGGGGAGCTGTTTTTT.

This clone is a singleton in its sample. The chain carries TRBV7-8 and TRBJ2-5, with 9 bases identical to TRBD1. The J call may not be correct, given that the DNA end is closer to TRBJ2-7. The CDR3 is 17 residues long. Germline V CDR1 and CDR2: SGHVS, FQNEAQ. The CDR3 here is CASSLLPGQGLSYEQYF. The CDR3 DNA sequence: TGTGCCAGCAGCTTATTACCGGGACAGGGTCTTTCCTACGAGCAGTACTTC.

The rearrangement joins TRBV5-5 to TRBJ2-7; perhaps TRBD2 as D (5 bases). The CDR3 runs to 15 residues. Germline-derived CDR1 and CDR2 are SGHKS and YYEKEE (reference sequence). V was cut by 1 base and J by 3 bases, with 14 bases left in between. CDR3 coding DNA: TGTGCCAGCAGCTTGTGGGGAGAGGGCCTCTACGAGCAGTACTTC. Protein product: CASSLWGEGLYEQYF.